This TCR beta chain was captured in a study of shared clonotypes between healthy human individuals. Findings and caveats of the study: Some naive CD4 clonotypes, roughly 4.5%, turned up in common across a handful of donors.

Concerning this clone itself: Its antigen is not identified.

Only Caucasian adults living in Nashville, Tennessee made up the donor group. The assay ran at deep level. Profiled with immunoSEQ multiplex PCR; TCRdb holds only in-frame clones, not every one. Here the sample spans roughly 2.2 million clones, approximately 93% being singletons. Per the germline V gene, CDR1 is LNHDA and CDR2 is SQIVND (reference sequence). Trimming removed 6 bases from V and 7 bases from J; junction bases left unmatched: 7. This CDR3 is 14 amino acids long. Specimen: naive CD4+ T cells from PBMCs. Documented subset: CD45RA+ positively selected. V gene TRBV19 combines with J gene TRBJ2-7; 12 bases map to TRBD2. This clonotype was sampled from a man younger than 35 in good health. Some clones in this sample may be carry-over from other donors' samples. The CDR3 loop is CASSTSGRLGEQYF. In DNA form, the CDR3 reads TGTGCCAGTAGCACTAGCGGGAGGTTGGGGGAGCAGTACTTC.